A single sample is the source of the 17 T cell receptor beta chains below, sequenced in a study of regulatory T cells in long-lasting Graves disease. According to the study, TCR beta libraries were built with iRepertoire HTBI primers and CDR3-region Arm-PCR. TCRdb fed the multiplex PCR reads into MiXCR, producing one record per CDR3 protein. The sample lists 350,000 to 500,000 distinct CDR3 sequences, around 15% occurring once. The time point denotes: newly diagnosed GD, antithyroid drugs for less than 3 months. With RNA extracted from PBMCs as input, the TCR library was made. This sample was also put to use in a study of T cells in Graves' hyperthyroidism and ophthalmopathy.

Sequencing was performed on peripheral blood mononuclear cells (PBMCs), taken at new diagnosis, from a patient treated with antithyroid drugs. These receptors were obtained from a woman aged 50 to 60 with Graves disease.

Many counts were recorded for this clonotype. The rearrangement links TRBV6-1 to TRBJ1-5; 8 bases align to TRBD1. V trimming: 2 bases; J trimming: 6 bases; junction bases outside the gene matches: 6. Looked up from germline, CDR1 is MNHNS and CDR2 is SASEGT. The CDR3 is 15 amino acids. This chain's CDR3 is CASSERGRGRQPQHF. For the CDR3, the DNA is TGTGCCAGCAGTGAAAGAGGCAGGGGGCGTCAGCCCCAGCATTTT.

In this sample, this clonotype turned up a few times. This chain joins TRBV29-1 and TRBJ2-3; TRBD1 agrees at 9 bases. The J segment lost 2 bases and the V segment lost 3 bases, leaving 6 bases of the junction unmatched. CDR1 and CDR2 from the germline V gene are SQVTM and ANQGSEA. The CDR3 covers 15 residues. CDR3 sequence: CSVEGGQGYTDTQYF. CDR3 DNA: TGCAGCGTTGAGGGTGGACAGGGGTACACAGATACGCAGTATTTT.

This clonotype was observed at least ten times. This rearrangement joins TRBV2 to TRBJ2-3, with TRBD2 as a possible D gene (6 bases). The germline gives CDR1 SNHLY, CDR2 FYNNEI. The CDR3 sequence is 14 residues long. V was clipped by 7 bases and J by 0 bases, with 11 bases between them. CDR3 protein: CASTWGTSTDTQYF. CDR3 nucleotide sequence: TGTGCCAGCACATGGGGGACTAGCACAGATACGCAGTATTTT.

Of note for this clonotype: This may come from a read error, since a much larger clone is one base off. The gene calls are TRBV2 and TRBJ2-2; 8 positions agree with TRBD1. V dropped 6 bases and J dropped 4; count of bases not matched to a gene: 7. The CDR3 loop spans 15 amino acids. Germline values: CDR1 SNHLY, CDR2 FYNNEI. As DNA, the CDR3 is TGTGCCAGCAGCGTACAGGGGGGTAGCACCGGGGAGCTGTTTTTT. This encodes CASSVQGGSTGELFF.

A remark on this clonotype: The germline gene is not matched at one end of the junction; a read error may be the cause. The chain employs TRBV5-1 and TRBJ1-2; TRBD1 might be the D (6 bases). Germline lookup yields CDR1 SGHRS and CDR2 YFSETQ. The CDR3 is 13 amino acids. The DNA for the CDR3 is TGCGCCAGCAGCTTCGGACAGTACTATGGCTGCACCTTC. Its translation is CASSFGQYYGCTF.

This clonotype was detected many times. The genes are TRBV20-1 and TRBJ1-5; D is unclear. Germline V gives CDR1 DFQATT, CDR2 SNEGSKA (reference sequence). The CDR3 has 13 amino acids. V lost 6 bases to trimming and J lost 1 base, with 10 bases between them. The CDR3 DNA is TGCAGTGCCCAGGAAGTAAGCAATCAGCCCCAGCATTTT. Protein: CSAQEVSNQPQHF.

The CDR3 DNA reads TGTGCCAGCAGCTTGGGGGGACAGGGGGCATATACGCAGTATTTT. This sequence encodes CASSLGGQGAYTQYF. The chain employs TRBV5-6 and TRBJ2-3; 12 nucleotides align to TRBD1. Germline values: CDR1 SGHDT, CDR2 YYEEEE. V was clipped by 0 bases and J by 7 bases; unmatched bases: 3. The CDR3 has 15 residues.

This clonotype has only a few counts. J is TRBJ1-4 and V is TRBV7-8, with TRBD1 matching 7 bases. This CDR3 spans 17 amino acids. CDR1 and CDR2 (germline): SGHVS, FQNEAQ. Losses at the gene ends were 2 bases for V and 7 bases for J; bases not matched to a gene: 13. CDR3 sequence: CASSLRGGAGLGEKLFF. The CDR3 DNA reads TGTGCCAGCAGCTTAAGAGGGGGCGCGGGATTAGGTGAAAAACTGTTTTTT.

This clonotype was detected many times. This sequence joins TRBV28 and TRBJ1-4; 7 bases match TRBD1. Germline lookup yields CDR1 MDHEN and CDR2 SYDVKM. V shed 11 bases and J 6 bases; nucleotides not matched to a gene: 15. The CDR3 covers 15 residues. The CDR3 is CASVGPGQSYEKLFF. In nucleotides, the CDR3 is TGTGCCTCCGTAGGGCCGGGACAGTCGTATGAAAAACTGTTTTTT.

This clonotype was recorded at least ten times. The chain has TRBV4-1 and TRBJ2-1; TRBD2 matches 8 bases. This CDR3 is built from 15 residues. Germline lookup yields CDR1 MGHRA and CDR2 YSYEKL. Trimming removed 3 bases from V and 12 bases from J; junction bases left unmatched: 13. The CDR3 reads CASSHPGTSGSTQFF. The CDR3 DNA reads as TGCGCCAGCAGCCACCCTGGGACGAGCGGGAGTACGCAGTTCTTC.

This clonotype was recorded a few times. The V and J genes are TRBV27 and TRBJ2-7; possibly TRBD2 for D (5 bases). There are 14 residues in the CDR3. The V and J ends lost 3 bases and 5 bases respectively, with 14 bases between them. Germline CDR1 reads MNHEY; CDR2 reads SMNVEV (reference sequence). The CDR3 sequence is CASSLIGSGNEQYF. CDR3 bases: TGTGCCAGCAGTTTGATTGGGTCGGGAAACGAGCAGTACTTC.

This clonotype was picked up many times. The genes are TRBV20-1 and TRBJ2-7, with 11 nucleotides matching TRBD2. Germline CDR1 DFQATT, CDR2 SNEGSKA (reference sequence). After removal of 3 bases from V and 3 bases from J, the junction contained 4 bases not matched to a gene. The CDR3 totals 14 residues. The DNA for the CDR3 is TGCAGTGCTAGGACTAGCGGGGAGAGCTACGAGCAGTACTTC. As protein: CSARTSGESYEQYF.

This clonotype occurred many times. This chain links TRBV11-2 with TRBJ2-1; 8 nucleotides match TRBD2. CDR1 and CDR2 (germline): SGHAT, FQNNGV. V lost 5 bases to trimming and J lost 2 bases; unmatched junction nucleotides: 5. The CDR3 length is 15 residues. The CDR3 here is CASSTLAGPYNEQFF. CDR3 in DNA: TGTGCCAGCAGCACCTTAGCGGGGCCCTACAATGAGCAGTTCTTC.

The table lists this clonotype with many counts. The chain is built from TRBV12-3 or TRBV12-4 and TRBJ2-1, with 9 bases aligning to TRBD1. The CDR3 is 15 amino acids. The trim removed 2 bases at V and 5 bases at J, leaving 4 bases unmatched. This CDR3 reads CASSLRDRVDNEQFF. The CDR3 bases are TGTGCCAGCAGTTTAAGGGACAGGGTGGACAATGAGCAGTTCTTC.

This clonotype has more than one count but fewer than ten. V gene TRBV20-1 combines with J gene TRBJ1-4, with a tentative D call TRBD1 (5 bases). This CDR3 is 16 amino acids long. CDR1 and CDR2 from the germline V gene are DFQATT and SNEGSKA (reference sequence). The ends were cut back, 0 bases at V and 7 bases at J, with 18 bases in the middle. CDR3 protein: CSAREPTGGRREKLFF. DNA of the CDR3: TGCAGTGCTAGAGAGCCCACGGGGGGTAGACGTGAAAAACTGTTTTTT.

Comment on this clonotype: One base away lies a much larger clone, so this may be a sequencing read error. The chain has TRBV29-1 and TRBJ2-3, with 7 positions matching TRBD2. V lost 6 bases to trimming and J lost 10 bases; unmatched junction nucleotides: 13. In germline, CDR1 is SQVTM, CDR2 ANQGSEA. This CDR3 is built from 13 residues. In DNA form, the CDR3 reads TGCAGCGTCCGGATTAGCGGGTCTGATTCGCAGTATTTT. Its translation: CSVRISGSDSQYF.

Comments on this clonotype: This likely stems from a read error, as it lies one base from a far larger clone. The chain is built from TRBV3-1 and TRBJ2-1, with 10 bases lining up with TRBD2. V was clipped by 5 bases and J by 10 bases; unmatched bases: 14. This CDR3 is built from 16 residues. Looked up from germline, CDR1 is LGHDT and CDR2 is YNNKEL (reference sequence). The chain's CDR3 is CASSESSSGSIYEQFF. The DNA of the CDR3 is TGTGCCAGCAGCGAAAGTTCTAGCGGGAGTATTTACGAGCAGTTCTTC.